Listed below are T cell receptor beta chains from one sample, sequenced in a study of shared clonotypes between healthy human individuals. Repertoires were generated with immunoSEQ multiplex PCR, while TCRdb's copy carries only in-frame clones and drops some. There are about 2.4 million clones in the sample; roughly 93% occur only once, and approximately 0.37% lies in the top ten. Sequencing input: naive CD4+ T cells from PBMCs. The receptors originated from a man in his late teens or twenties in good health. Some clones in this sample may be carry-over from other donors' samples. CDR3s include the opening cysteine and the closing phenylalanine or tryptophan. D genes are given only for firm matches. Expanded clones get a size class; other rows say once, few or many, or leave the size out.

d_call	clone_size	v_call	j_call	cdr3_aa	cdr3_nt
NA	once	TRBV19	TRBJ2-1	CASSILRGYYNEQFF	TGTGCCAGTAGTATCCTCCGGGGATACTACAATGAGCAGTTCTTC
NA	once	TRBV5-1	TRBJ1-1	CASSPGGANTEAFF	TGCGCCAGCAGCCCCGGGGGGGCGAACACTGAAGCTTTCTTT
NA	NA	TRBV2	TRBJ1-2	CASSPPQEHYGYTF	TGTGCCAGCAGTCCCCCCCAGGAGCATTATGGCTACACCTTC
NA	NA	TRBV6-1	TRBJ1-3	CASRAHLGNTIYF	TGTGCCAGCAGGGCTCATCTTGGAAACACCATATATTTT
NA	few	TRBV7-9	TRBJ1-5	CASSEGYQPQHF	TGTGCCAGCAGCGAGGGTTATCAGCCCCAGCATTTT
TRBD1	NA	TRBV7-9	TRBJ1-1	CASSRYRGSAEAFF	TGTGCCAGCAGCCGTTACAGGGGGTCCGCTGAAGCTTTCTTT
TRBD1	NA	TRBV27	TRBJ1-2	CASSTRTGFYGYTF	TGTGCCAGCAGTACCCGGACAGGATTCTATGGCTACACCTTC
TRBD1	NA	TRBV6-6	TRBJ2-7	CASSADPGGEQYF	TGTGCCAGCAGCGCGGACCCAGGGGGCGAGCAGTACTTC
TRBD1	NA	TRBV6-4	TRBJ2-3	CASSARTGISTDTQYF	TGTGCCAGCAGTGCCCGGACAGGCATTAGCACAGATACGCAGTATTTT
TRBD2	NA	TRBV5-1	TRBJ2-3	CASSLKEGGSDTQYF	TGCGCCAGCAGCTTGAAGGAGGGAGGGTCGGATACGCAGTATTTT
TRBD2	NA	TRBV28	TRBJ2-3	CASSLLGTRTDTQYF	TGTGCCAGCAGTTTATTGGGGACTAGGACAGATACGCAGTATTTT
TRBD2	NA	TRBV9	TRBJ2-3	CASSPYPTSGLDTQYF	TGTGCCAGCAGCCCCTACCCCACTAGCGGGCTGGATACGCAGTATTTT
TRBD1	NA	TRBV4-1	TRBJ1-6	CASSQDFGTGFNSPLHF	TGCGCCAGCAGCCAAGATTTCGGGACAGGGTTTAATTCACCCCTCCACTTT
NA	NA	TRBV7-9	TRBJ2-7	CASSFGGIVYEQYF	TGTGCCAGCAGCTTCGGCGGGATTGTCTACGAGCAGTACTTC
NA	NA	TRBV5-4	TRBJ2-4	CASSLRSGSVGIQYF	TGTGCCAGCAGCTTGCGGTCCGGATCAGTAGGCATTCAGTACTTC
TRBD1	NA	TRBV4-1	TRBJ1-4	CASSKQGLANEKLFF	TGCGCCAGCAGCAAACAGGGGTTGGCTAATGAAAAACTGTTTTTT
NA	NA	TRBV6-1	TRBJ1-5	CASGSDSNQPQHF	TGTGCCAGCGGATCCGATAGCAATCAGCCCCAGCATTTT
TRBD2	NA	TRBV7-6	TRBJ2-1	CASSLAGTSGSPDEQFF	TGTGCCAGCAGCTTAGCCGGGACTAGCGGGAGTCCTGATGAGCAGTTCTTC